Given below is one TCR beta chain in context. This record comes from a study of blood T cell repertoires in COVID-19. Assay: immunoSEQ multiplex PCR; the TCRdb copy retains only in-frame clones and omits some. In the table there are over 250,000 clones, 80% to 90% of which are singletons. Germline trimming cut 4 bases from V and 6 bases from J; bases unmatched to any gene: 12. The germline gives CDR1 SGHRS, CDR2 YFSETQ. CDR3 size: 16 residues. The rearrangement links TRBV5-1 to TRBJ2-3; 9 bases are shared with TRBD1. The TCR sequence derives from a woman aged 18-30 years who had recovered from COVID-19. The sequenced sample was PBMCs or T cells enriched from blood (not recorded which). The CDR3 coding sequence is TGCGCCAGCAGCCACAAGACAGGGGGATCGGGTGATACGCAGTATTTT. Its protein is CASSHKTGGSGDTQYF.